A single sample gave rise to the 13 T cell receptor beta chains below, sequenced in a study of blood T cell repertoires in COVID-19 (dated by TCRdb to 2018 to 2020). Library method: the immunoSEQ multiplex PCR assay. Entries here come from immuneACCESS through TCRdb and include only in-frame sequences with V and J called. Some clones fail to appear in such tables; in the studies checked, an unresolved V gene covers under half of the shortfall, and the cause of the remainder is unknown. The sample table contains about 280,000 clones; only one count was recorded for approximately 85% of them. The ten biggest clones cover 9% to 9.5% of the sample. The sequenced sample was peripheral blood. The origin of the receptors is a man between 18 and 29 years old with active or convalescent COVID-19.

V is TRBV6-2 or TRBV6-3 and J is TRBJ1-3, with D perhaps TRBD1 (5 bases). Trimming pared 2 bases from V and 0 bases from J, leaving 8 bases between. Per the germline V gene, CDR1 is MNHEY and CDR2 is SVGEGT. The CDR3 totals 15 residues. The CDR3 DNA reads TGTGCCAGCAGTTACGACAGCACCTCTGGAAACACCATATATTTT. Translation gives CASSYDSTSGNTIYF.

The chain couples TRBV13 to TRBJ2-1, with TRBD2 matching over 14 bases. Germline V gene data show CDR1 as PRHDT and CDR2 as FYEKMQ (reference sequence). The length of the CDR3 is 16 residues. The trim removed 8 bases at V and 3 bases at J, leaving 6 bases unmatched. The CDR3 nucleotides read TGTGCCAGCGGGACTAGCGGGGGATCTTTCTACAATGAGCAGTTCTTC. It yields the protein CASGTSGGSFYNEQFF.

The chain joins TRBV2 to TRBJ1-2; TRBD1 agrees at 11 bases. The CDR3 spans 14 residues. Germline CDR1 reads SNHLY; CDR2 reads FYNNEI. Unmatched junction bases numbered 2, after V lost 1 base and J lost 7 bases. This CDR3 is CASSEVGQGVGYTF. Here the CDR3 DNA reads TGTGCCAGCAGTGAAGTGGGACAGGGGGTTGGCTACACCTTC.

CDR3 loop: CASSLGVGGARETQYF. CDR3 coding DNA: TGTGCCAGCAGCTTAGGTGTGGGGGGGGCCCGGGAGACCCAGTACTTC. The chain combines TRBV11-2 with TRBJ2-5, with D perhaps matching TRBD2 (7 bases). The V gene lost 1 base and the J gene lost 5 bases, with 17 bases spanning the gap. The germline CDR1 and CDR2 sequences are SGHAT and FQNNGV. This CDR3 region has 16 residues.

This chain connects TRBV19 to TRBJ2-3; D is possibly TRBD2 (6 bases). The CDR3 loop spans 13 amino acids. V lost 7 bases and J lost 5, with 13 bases in between. Germline-derived CDR1 and CDR2 are LNHDA and SQIVND (reference sequence). This CDR3 is CASNGGWGDTQYF. The CDR3 DNA reads as TGTGCCAGTAACGGGGGATGGGGAGATACGCAGTATTTT.

This chain joins TRBV4-1 and TRBJ2-1, with D tentatively TRBD1 (5 bases). Germline values: CDR1 MGHRA, CDR2 YSYEKL. This CDR3 region has 12 residues. Trimming removed 4 bases at V and 10 bases at J, with 11 bases between. CDR3 sequence: CASSLDIGEQFF. The CDR3 coding sequence is TGCGCCAGCAGCCTGGACATCGGGGAGCAGTTCTTC.

The CDR3 DNA follows: TGTGCCAGCAGCAGAAATTGGGGGGGGGCTGATGGAAACACCATATATTTT. Translating it yields CASSRNWGGADGNTIYF. J is TRBJ1-3 and V is TRBV11-2; tentative D call: TRBD1 (6 bases). CDR1 SGHAT and CDR2 FQNNGV come from the germline V gene. Trimming took off 5 bases at V and 3 bases at J, with 20 bases between the two ends. This CDR3 has 17 amino acids.

This clone was picked up one time. J is TRBJ2-5 and V is TRBV7-9, with 13 bases matching TRBD2. V gave up 3 bases and J gave up 2 bases; unmatched junction bases: 6. CDR3 length: 17 residues. Germline V CDR1 and CDR2: SEHNR, FQNEAQ (reference sequence). The CDR3 DNA reads as TGTGCCAGCAGCTTGAGGACTAGCGGGGGCCCACAAGAGACCCAGTACTTC. It codes for CASSLRTSGGPQETQYF.

The V call is TRBV27, the J call TRBJ2-7, with 11 bases matching TRBD2. The J segment lost 5 bases and the V segment lost 5 bases, leaving 8 bases of the junction unmatched. The CDR3 length is 15 residues. In germline, CDR1 is MNHEY, CDR2 SMNVEV (reference sequence). CDR3 nucleotide sequence: TGTGCCAGCAGTATTTTTGGACTAGCGGGTGACGAGCAGTACTTC. It codes for CASSIFGLAGDEQYF.

The rearrangement uses TRBV20-1 and TRBJ1-5; TRBD1 matches at 8 bases. V lost 3 bases to trimming and J lost 11 bases; unmatched junction nucleotides: 15. This CDR3 comprises 15 residues. Per the germline V gene, CDR1 is DFQATT and CDR2 is SNEGSKA (reference sequence). This CDR3 reads CSASYQGAIQVAQHF. Here the CDR3 DNA reads TGCAGTGCTAGTTATCAGGGGGCAATCCAAGTGGCCCAGCATTTT.

The chain combines TRBV12-5 with TRBJ1-1; D gene uncertain. V shed 0 bases and J shed 1 base, with 6 bases lying between them. The CDR3 has 14 residues. Per germline, CDR1 LGHNT and CDR2 FRNRAP. CDR3 in amino acids: CASGLVVRNTEAFF. The CDR3 DNA follows: TGTGCTAGTGGTTTGGTAGTCAGGAACACTGAAGCTTTCTTT.

The chain uses TRBV5-1 and TRBJ2-5; TRBD2 matches at 7 bases. CDR3 length: 14 residues. Per the germline V gene, CDR1 is SGHRS and CDR2 is YFSETQ. V shed 3 bases and J 0 bases; nucleotides not matched to a gene: 2. CDR3 coding DNA: TGCGCCAGCAGCTCGAGCGGGGACCAAGAGACCCAGTACTTC. Amino acid sequence: CASSSSGDQETQYF. The full variable domain, its missing parts supplied by reference TRBV5-1 and TRBJ2-5, is KAGVTQTPRYLIKTRGQQVTLSCSPISGHRSVSWYQQTPGQGLQFLFEYFSETQRNKGNFPGRFSGRQFSNSRSEMNVSTLELGDSALYLCASSSSGDQETQYFGPGTRLLVL.

The V call is TRBV11-2, the J call TRBJ1-2; unclear D gene. The CDR3 covers 12 residues. CDR1 and CDR2 (germline): SGHAT, FQNNGV. The ends were cut back, 3 bases at V and 8 bases at J, with 10 bases in the middle. The CDR3 bases are TGTGCCAGCAGCTTGGAGGTTGGGGGCTACACCTTC. Translation gives CASSLEVGGYTF.